Detailed here is one T cell receptor beta chain. Antigen specificity is unknown. Produced via immunoSEQ multiplex PCR; TCRdb's table is partial and in-frame only. Found here are 150,000 to 200,000 clones, 90% of them singletons; the top ten hold approximately 6.2%. This sample was included in a study of T cell responses to AZD1222 COVID-19 vaccine. V gave up 8 bases and J gave up 6 bases, with 16 bases separating them. The CDR3 consists of 14 residues. Per germline, CDR1 SNHLY and CDR2 FYNNEI. Study-level points and caveats: All repertoire sampling was performed exclusively after the peak T cell response. Females outnumbered males among donors, who were mostly white British; clonal diversity was possibly underestimated. Spike-wide coverage was observed for vaccine-associated CD4 TCRs, with dominant responses at 160-218 and 743-854.

V usage is TRBV2 and J usage is TRBJ2-2, with D possibly being TRBD1 (5 bases). This TCR was sampled from an adult who received the AZD1222 COVID-19 vaccine. The material sequenced was peripheral blood, taken 28 days after the second AZD1222 dose. In nucleotides, the CDR3 is TGTGCCAGCTCGACAGTTAGGATCGCCGGGGAGCTGTTTTTT. Its protein is CASSTVRIAGELFF. Full variable domain (missing parts from reference TRBV2 and TRBJ2-2): EPEVTQTPSHQVTQMGQEVILRCVPISNHLYFYWYRQILGQKVEFLVSFYNNEISEKSEIFDDQFSVERPDGSNFTLKIRSTKLEDSAMYFCASSTVRIAGELFFGEGSRLTVL.